One sample yielded the 10 T cell receptor beta chains listed below, sequenced in a study of OX40 agonist ivuxolimab in advanced cancers. Assay: immunoSEQ multiplex PCR; the TCRdb copy retains only in-frame clones and omits some. The sample gives fewer than 90,000 clones, over 75% of which show up once; more than 0.3% is in the top ten. The source material was CD4+ or CD8+ T cells sorted from blood, sampled in a trial of the OX40 agonist ivuxolimab. These TCRs come from an adult with an advanced solid tumor such as melanoma, head and neck, liver or kidney cancer.

This sequence joins TRBV18 and TRBJ2-2, with 8 bases identical to TRBD2. Germline trimming cut 5 bases from V and 5 bases from J; bases unmatched to any gene: 10. This CDR3 region has 16 residues. The V gene's germline CDR1 is KGHSH and CDR2 LQKENI. CDR3 amino acids: CASSTTGLGGTGELFF. The CDR3 DNA is TGTGCCAGCTCAACCACGGGACTAGGTGGGACCGGGGAGCTGTTTTTT.

The chain joins TRBV11-3 to TRBJ1-4; D might be TRBD1 (5 bases). Germline assignment: CDR1 SGHNT and CDR2 YENEEA. The CDR3 runs 16 residues. V was trimmed by 0 bases and J by 0 bases, leaving 8 bases between them. This CDR3 is CASSLDGGATNEKLFF. In DNA, the CDR3 is TGTGCCAGCAGCTTAGACGGGGGAGCAACTAATGAAAAACTGTTTTTT.

The DNA of the CDR3 is TGTGCCAGCAGTGACGGGACAGGGGGCTTCGAGACCCAGTACTTC. Its protein product is CASSDGTGGFETQYF. The chain employs TRBV6-4 and TRBJ2-5; the match to TRBD1 covers 12 bases. The CDR3 length is 15 residues. The ends lost 2 bases at V and 5 bases at J; junction bases unmatched: 3. Germline-derived CDR1 and CDR2 are MRHNA and SNTAGT.

This chain uses TRBV18 with TRBJ1-4, with D uncertain. Trimming took 3 bases from V and 6 from J, leaving 17 bases between them. CDR1 and CDR2 (germline): KGHSH, LQKENI. The CDR3 is made up of 16 amino acids. Here the CDR3 DNA reads TGTGCCAGCTCACCCCAGCCTTCCGCATCTCATGAAAAACTGTTTTTT. It is translated as CASSPQPSASHEKLFF. Full variable domain (rest looked up from reference TRBV18 and TRBJ1-4): NAGVMQNPRHLVRRRGQEARLRCSPMKGHSHVYWYRQLPEEGLKFMVYLQKENIIDESGMPKERFSAEFPKEGPSILRIQQVVRGDSAAYFCASSPQPSASHEKLFFGSGTQLSVL.

V is TRBV6-4 and J is TRBJ2-7, with 14 bases identical to TRBD2. The CDR3 length is 16 residues. In germline, CDR1 is MRHNA, CDR2 SNTAGT. V trimming: 6 bases; J trimming: 4 bases; junction bases outside the gene matches: 8. In DNA form, the CDR3 reads TGTGCCAGCAGCGAAGGGACTAGCGGGAGACGGTACGAGCAGTACTTC. Protein: CASSEGTSGRRYEQYF.

The chain joins TRBV15 to TRBJ1-2, with no clear D. The germline V gene encodes CDR1 LNHNV and CDR2 YYDKDF (reference sequence). V lost 0 bases and J 7 bases, leaving 9 bases between the germline ends. The CDR3 has 13 residues. The CDR3: CATSRDSRPGYTF. The DNA of the CDR3 is TGTGCCACCAGCAGAGATTCAAGACCTGGCTACACCTTC.

The chain uses TRBV6-5 and TRBJ2-5, with TRBD1 as a possible D gene (5 bases). This CDR3 is built from 15 residues. Germline V lookup: CDR1 MNHEY, CDR2 SVGAGI. Between the trimmed V and J ends, which lost 4 bases and 0 bases, there was a span of 12 bases. CDR3 sequence reads: CASSSWTRNQETQYF. For the CDR3, the DNA is TGTGCCAGCAGTTCGTGGACAAGGAACCAAGAGACCCAGTACTTC.

The chain recombines TRBV7-2 with TRBJ2-1; 8 positions match TRBD1. Germline CDR1 SGHTA, CDR2 FQGNSA. V lost 5 bases and J lost 6; bases outside the gene matches: 9. The CDR3 is made up of 15 amino acids. This CDR3 is CASSPWTGSRNEQFF. The DNA of the CDR3 is TGTGCCAGCAGCCCTTGGACAGGGTCTCGCAATGAGCAGTTCTTC.

The chain uses TRBV5-6 and TRBJ1-2; D might be TRBD1 (5 bases). The CDR3 runs to 15 residues. The V gene lost 4 bases and the J gene lost 3 bases, with 16 bases spanning the gap. CDR1 SGHDT and CDR2 YYEEEE come from the germline V gene. The chain's CDR3 is CASSRAGTGDYGYTF. For the CDR3, the DNA is TGTGCCAGCAGCCGAGCCGGAACAGGCGACTATGGCTACACCTTC.

This clone was observed a handful of times. V and J are TRBV10-3 and TRBJ2-7; weak D call: TRBD2 (6 bases). There are 14 residues in the CDR3. CDR1 is ENHRY, CDR2 SYGVKD, per germline. V lost 3 bases, J lost 2 bases, and 11 bases lay in between. The CDR3 DNA is TGTGCCATCAGTGAAGGGCGGGGAGCCTACGAGCAGTACTTC. Its translation: CAISEGRGAYEQYF.